This is a list of T cell receptor beta chains from one sample in a study of blood T cell repertoires in COVID-19. Sequencing used immunoSEQ multiplex PCR; TCRdb keeps in-frame clones, though not all of them. The table has roughly 170,000 clones, about four fifths seen once. The sample was peripheral blood. The receptors were gathered from a woman in her sixties with COVID-19, enrolled during active disease. The CDR3 runs from the conserved cysteine through the conserved F or W. D genes are given only for firm matches. Clone size is shown for a subset of rows, as once, few, many or a class of expanded clone.

clone size	V gene	D gene	J gene	CDR3 protein	CDR3 DNA
NA	TRBV10-3	NA	TRBJ2-2	CAIKGEGTGELFF	TGTGCCATCAAAGGGGAAGGGACCGGGGAGCTGTTTTTT
few	TRBV7-9	TRBD1	TRBJ1-3	CASSIQRAQGNTIYF	TGTGCCAGCAGCATCCAACGGGCACAGGGGAACACCATATATTTT
NA	TRBV7-2	TRBD2	TRBJ2-7	CASSLEGREAYEQYF	TGTGCCAGCAGCTTAGAGGGGCGGGAGGCCTACGAGCAGTACTTC
NA	TRBV28	TRBD1	TRBJ2-7	CASSLDFRDRGYEQYF	TGTGCCAGCAGTTTAGATTTTAGGGACAGGGGGTACGAGCAGTACTTC
NA	TRBV5-1	NA	TRBJ1-2	CASSLTGKANYGYTF	TGCGCCAGCAGCTTGACAGGGAAAGCTAACTATGGCTACACCTTC
NA	TRBV6-4	TRBD2	TRBJ2-4	CASSVREGGIQYF	TGTGCCAGCAGTGTACGGGAGGGGGGCATTCAGTACTTC
NA	TRBV3-1/TRBV3-2	NA	TRBJ2-3	CASSHQGTTDTQYF	TGTGCCAGCAGCCACCAGGGAACCACAGATACGCAGTATTTT
NA	TRBV11-3	NA	TRBJ2-3	CASSSRGSASTDTQYF	TGTGCCAGCAGCTCCAGGGGATCTGCTAGCACAGATACGCAGTATTTT
NA	TRBV7-3	NA	TRBJ2-2	CASSLLANTGELFF	TGTGCCAGCAGCTTACTAGCGAATACCGGGGAGCTGTTTTTT
NA	TRBV6-5	NA	TRBJ1-4	CASKGDSLKLFF	TGTGCCAGTAAGGGAGACTCTTTAAAACTGTTTTTT
NA	TRBV5-1	NA	TRBJ2-5	CASSPGDTRVETQYF	TGCGCCAGCAGCCCGGGAGATACTAGGGTTGAGACCCAGTACTTC
NA	TRBV5-4	TRBD1	TRBJ2-3	CASSLSQGQGADTQYF	TGTGCCAGCAGCTTGTCACAGGGGCAAGGGGCAGATACGCAGTATTTT
NA	TRBV18	NA	TRBJ2-3	CASSEGGTDTQYF	TGTGCCAGCTCAGAGGGCGGCACAGATACGCAGTATTTT
NA	TRBV11-3	TRBD2	TRBJ2-1	CASSPGTSGNNEQFF	TGTGCCAGCAGCCCCGGGACTAGCGGTAACAATGAGCAGTTCTTC
NA	TRBV28	NA	TRBJ2-3	CASSLWGLLPSTDTQYF	TGTGCCAGCAGTTTATGGGGACTCCTCCCCTCCACAGATACGCAGTATTTT
NA	TRBV10-3	NA	TRBJ2-3	CAITAGGLDTQYF	TGTGCCATCACCGCAGGGGGGTTAGATACGCAGTATTTT
NA	TRBV5-1	TRBD1	TRBJ1-3	CASSITGGPGNTIYF	TGCGCCAGCAGCATAACAGGGGGTCCTGGAAACACCATATATTTT
NA	TRBV20-1	NA	TRBJ2-3	CSGQITDTQYF	TGCAGTGGGCAGATCACAGATACGCAGTATTTT
once	TRBV19	TRBD1	TRBJ1-1	CASHTGEGGTEAFF	TGTGCCAGCCATACAGGGGAAGGTGGCACTGAAGCTTTCTTT
NA	TRBV6-5	TRBD1	TRBJ2-3	CASSYSVTGITDTQYF	TGTGCCAGCAGTTACTCGGTGACAGGGATTACAGATACGCAGTATTTT
NA	TRBV7-2	TRBD2	TRBJ2-7	CASQREGYEQYF	TGTGCCAGCCAGCGGGAGGGCTACGAGCAGTACTTC
NA	TRBV9	NA	TRBJ1-6	CASSVTQGRNSPLHF	TGTGCCAGCAGCGTGACCCAGGGTAGGAACTCACCCCTCCACTTT
NA	TRBV14	TRBD2	TRBJ2-1	CASRRGGTEEQFF	TGTGCCAGCAGACGGGGGGGTACGGAGGAGCAGTTCTTC
NA	TRBV19	TRBD2	TRBJ2-2	CASKTGGFRGTGELFF	TGTGCCAGTAAGACGGGGGGGTTCCGGGGCACCGGGGAGCTGTTTTTT
NA	TRBV5-1	TRBD1	TRBJ2-1	CASSPMDRGGEQFF	TGCGCCAGCAGCCCCATGGACAGGGGAGGCGAGCAGTTCTTC
NA	TRBV19	NA	TRBJ2-7	CASSTQGLQAEQYF	TGTGCCAGTAGCACTCAGGGACTGCAAGCCGAGCAGTACTTC
NA	TRBV7-8	TRBD2	TRBJ2-5	CASSLVLAGDPGETQYF	TGTGCCAGCAGCTTAGTGCTAGCGGGGGACCCCGGGGAGACCCAGTACTTC
NA	TRBV6-5	TRBD2	TRBJ2-5	CASSPGLALQETQYF	TGTGCCAGCAGCCCCGGACTAGCCCTCCAAGAGACCCAGTACTTC
NA	TRBV18	NA	TRBJ1-5	CASSPTGQPQHF	TGTGCCAGCTCACCGACAGGTCAGCCCCAGCATTTT
few	TRBV10-1	NA	TRBJ2-1	CASSLPGSGVGEQFF	TGCGCCAGCAGCCTACCGGGGAGTGGGGTCGGTGAGCAGTTCTTC
NA	TRBV14	NA	TRBJ1-2	CASSQDLRSAYGYTF	TGTGCCAGCAGCCAAGATCTTCGGAGCGCCTATGGCTACACCTTC
NA	TRBV4-2	NA	TRBJ2-1	CASSQDWVRVSYNEQFF	TGTGCCAGCAGCCAAGACTGGGTCAGGGTCTCCTACAATGAGCAGTTCTTC
few	TRBV19	NA	TRBJ1-2	CASSQQGGYGYTF	TGTGCCAGTAGCCAGCAGGGCGGCTATGGCTACACCTTC
NA	TRBV6-5	NA	TRBJ1-1	CASRSTGSAAFF	TGTGCCAGCAGAAGCACAGGGTCCGCAGCTTTCTTT
NA	TRBV6-6	TRBD1	TRBJ2-3	CASRPGQGTDTQYF	TGTGCCAGCAGACCGGGACAGGGCACAGATACGCAGTATTTT
once	TRBV19	TRBD2	TRBJ2-2	CASRSSGGYTGELFF	TGTGCCAGTAGGTCTAGCGGGGGGTACACCGGGGAGCTGTTTTTT
NA	TRBV10-3	NA	TRBJ1-1	CAISESALVSNTEAFF	TGTGCCATCAGTGAGTCGGCATTGGTATCGAACACTGAAGCTTTCTTT
NA	TRBV28	TRBD1	TRBJ1-4	CASSNPETGGKLFF	TGTGCCAGCAGCAATCCCGAGACAGGGGGCAAACTGTTTTTT
NA	TRBV5-1	TRBD1	TRBJ1-2	CASSLGGRQGFGYTF	TGCGCCAGCAGCTTGGGGGGAAGACAGGGGTTTGGCTACACCTTC
NA	TRBV7-2	TRBD2	TRBJ2-2	CASSLGFDWGLANTGELFF	TGTGCCAGCAGCTTAGGGTTTGATTGGGGACTAGCGAACACCGGGGAGCTGTTTTTT
NA	TRBV7-9	NA	TRBJ2-1	CASKGRSSYNEQFF	TGTGCCAGCAAGGGGCGTAGCTCCTACAATGAGCAGTTCTTC
once	TRBV6-6	TRBD2	TRBJ2-3	CASSDSGRNTDTQYF	TGTGCCAGCAGTGATAGCGGGAGGAACACAGATACGCAGTATTTT
NA	TRBV11-2	TRBD1	TRBJ1-1	CASSLGNRGLGEAFF	TGTGCCAGCAGCTTAGGTAACAGGGGGCTCGGTGAAGCTTTCTTT
NA	TRBV30	NA	TRBJ2-3	CAWSQSTDTQYF	TGTGCCTGGAGTCAGTCCACAGATACGCAGTATTTT
NA	TRBV23-1	NA	TRBJ2-7	CASSRTRTYGYEQYF	TGCGCCAGCTCTCGTACTAGGACGTATGGGTACGAGCAGTACTTC
NA	TRBV25-1	NA	TRBJ1-4	CASSEGLRGKGEKLFF	TGTGCCAGCAGTGAGGGGTTGAGAGGGAAGGGTGAAAAACTGTTTTTT
NA	TRBV9	TRBD2	TRBJ2-5	CASSVGQREFSETQYF	TGTGCCAGCAGCGTAGGTCAGCGGGAGTTTTCGGAGACCCAGTACTTC
NA	TRBV21-1	NA	TRBJ2-1	CASSSWTSGRSYNEQFF	TGTGCCAGCAGCAGCTGGACTAGCGGGAGGTCTTACAATGAGCAGTTCTTC
NA	TRBV28	TRBD1	TRBJ1-2	CASSLRDRNGYTF	TGTGCCAGCAGTCTCCGGGACAGAAACGGCTACACCTTC
NA	TRBV7-2	NA	TRBJ1-2	CASSRDFDGYTF	TGTGCCAGCAGCCGGGACTTCGATGGCTACACCTTC